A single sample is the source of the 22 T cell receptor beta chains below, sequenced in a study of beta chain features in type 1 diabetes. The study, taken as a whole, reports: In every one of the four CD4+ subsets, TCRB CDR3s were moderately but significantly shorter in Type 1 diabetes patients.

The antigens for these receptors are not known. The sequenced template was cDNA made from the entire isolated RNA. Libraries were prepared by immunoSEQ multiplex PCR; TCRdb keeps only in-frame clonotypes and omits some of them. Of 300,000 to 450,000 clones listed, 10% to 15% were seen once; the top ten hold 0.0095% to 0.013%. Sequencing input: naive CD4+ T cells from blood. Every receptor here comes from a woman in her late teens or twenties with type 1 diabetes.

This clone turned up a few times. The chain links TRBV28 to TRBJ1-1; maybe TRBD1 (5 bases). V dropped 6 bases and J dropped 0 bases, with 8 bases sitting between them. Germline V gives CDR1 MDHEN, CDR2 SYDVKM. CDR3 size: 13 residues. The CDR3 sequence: CASRLTVNTEAFF. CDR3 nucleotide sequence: TGTGCCAGCAGGTTGACAGTGAACACTGAAGCTTTCTTT.

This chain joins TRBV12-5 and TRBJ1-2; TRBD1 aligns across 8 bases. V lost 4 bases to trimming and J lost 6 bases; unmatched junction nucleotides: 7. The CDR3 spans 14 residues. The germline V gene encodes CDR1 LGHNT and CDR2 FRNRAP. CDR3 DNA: TGTGCTAGTGGTTCCGACAGGGGAAGTCATGGCTACACCTTC. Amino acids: CASGSDRGSHGYTF.

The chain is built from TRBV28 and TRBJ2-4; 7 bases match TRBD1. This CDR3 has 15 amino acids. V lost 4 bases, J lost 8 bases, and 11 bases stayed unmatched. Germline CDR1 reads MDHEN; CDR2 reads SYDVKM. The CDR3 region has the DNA TGTGCCAGCAGTTCCATAACAGGGGATAGTTACATTCAGTACTTC. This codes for CASSSITGDSYIQYF.

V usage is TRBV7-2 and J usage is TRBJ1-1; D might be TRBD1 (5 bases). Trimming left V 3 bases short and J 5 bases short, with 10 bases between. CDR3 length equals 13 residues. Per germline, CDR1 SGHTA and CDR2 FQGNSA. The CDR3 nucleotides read TGTGCCAGCAGCTTTCAGGGTGGGACTGAAGCTTTCTTT. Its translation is CASSFQGGTEAFF.

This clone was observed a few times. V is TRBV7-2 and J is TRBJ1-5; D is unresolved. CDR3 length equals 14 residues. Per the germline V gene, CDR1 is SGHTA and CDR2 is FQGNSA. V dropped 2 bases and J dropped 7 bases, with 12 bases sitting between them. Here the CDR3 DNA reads TGTGCCAGCAGCTTATACCGGGAAGAACAGCCCCAGCATTTT. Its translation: CASSLYREEQPQHF. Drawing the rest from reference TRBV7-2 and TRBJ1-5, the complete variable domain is GAGVSQSPSNKVTEKGKDVELRCDPISGHTALYWYRQSLGQGLEFLIYFQGNSAPDKSGLPSDRFSAERTGGSVSTLTIQRTQQEDSAVYLCASSLYREEQPQHFGDGTRLSIL.

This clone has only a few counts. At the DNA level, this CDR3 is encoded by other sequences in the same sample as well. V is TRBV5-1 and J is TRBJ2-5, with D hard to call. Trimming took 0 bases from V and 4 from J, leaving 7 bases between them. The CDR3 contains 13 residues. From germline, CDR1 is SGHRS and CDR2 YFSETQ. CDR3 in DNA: TGCGCCAGCAGCTTGGCTCCCGGAGAGACCCAGTACTTC. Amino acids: CASSLAPGETQYF.

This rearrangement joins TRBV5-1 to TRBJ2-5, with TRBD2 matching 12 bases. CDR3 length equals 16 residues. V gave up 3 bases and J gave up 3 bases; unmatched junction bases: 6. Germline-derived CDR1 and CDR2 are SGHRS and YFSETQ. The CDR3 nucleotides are TGCGCCAGCAGCTCCGTTGGACTAGCGGGAAAAGAGACCCAGTACTTC. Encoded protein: CASSSVGLAGKETQYF. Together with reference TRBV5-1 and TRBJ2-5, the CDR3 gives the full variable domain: KAGVTQTPRYLIKTRGQQVTLSCSPISGHRSVSWYQQTPGQGLQFLFEYFSETQRNKGNFPGRFSGRQFSNSRSEMNVSTLELGDSALYLCASSSVGLAGKETQYFGPGTRLLVL.

DNA for the CDR3: TGTGCCAGCAGTGATAGGGGGACAGGCAATTCACCCCTCCACTTT. Its protein is CASSDRGTGNSPLHF. This sequence joins TRBV2 and TRBJ1-6; 8 positions match TRBD1. The CDR3 extends over 15 amino acids. The germline V gene encodes CDR1 SNHLY and CDR2 FYNNEI. The ends lost 3 bases at V and 7 bases at J; junction bases unmatched: 5. Full variable domain (outside the CDR3, taken from reference TRBV2 and TRBJ1-6): EPEVTQTPSHQVTQMGQEVILRCVPISNHLYFYWYRQILGQKVEFLVSFYNNEISEKSEIFDDQFSVERPDGSNFTLKIRSTKLEDSAMYFCASSDRGTGNSPLHFGNGTRLTVT.

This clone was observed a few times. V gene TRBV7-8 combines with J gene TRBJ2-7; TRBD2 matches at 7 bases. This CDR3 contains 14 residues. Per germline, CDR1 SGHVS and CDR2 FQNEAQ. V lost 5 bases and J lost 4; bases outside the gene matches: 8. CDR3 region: CASSTSGEHYEQYF. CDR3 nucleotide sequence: TGTGCCAGCAGCACGAGCGGGGAACATTACGAGCAGTACTTC.

The DNA for the CDR3 is TGTGCCACCAGCAGAGATCTCTCTTACTCCAAGACCTACGAGCAGTACTTC. Protein product: CATSRDLSYSKTYEQYF. The chain carries TRBV15 and TRBJ2-7; D is unclear. Germline values: CDR1 LNHNV, CDR2 YYDKDF (reference sequence). The V and J ends lost 0 bases and 2 bases respectively, with 17 bases between them. This CDR3 contains 17 residues.

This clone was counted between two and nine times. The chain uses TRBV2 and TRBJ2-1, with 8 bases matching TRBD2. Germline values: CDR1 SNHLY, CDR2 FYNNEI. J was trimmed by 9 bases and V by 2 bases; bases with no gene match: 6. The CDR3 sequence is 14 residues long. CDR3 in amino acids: CASSEQRGYGEQFF. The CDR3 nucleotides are TGTGCCAGCAGTGAACAGCGGGGGTACGGTGAGCAGTTCTTC.

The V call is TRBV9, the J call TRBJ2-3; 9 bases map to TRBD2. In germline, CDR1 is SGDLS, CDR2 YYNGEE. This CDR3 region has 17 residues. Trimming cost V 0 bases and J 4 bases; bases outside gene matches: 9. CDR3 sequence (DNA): TGTGCCAGCAGCGTAGACCCAGCGGGAGGTATAGCAGATACGCAGTATTTT. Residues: CASSVDPAGGIADTQYF.

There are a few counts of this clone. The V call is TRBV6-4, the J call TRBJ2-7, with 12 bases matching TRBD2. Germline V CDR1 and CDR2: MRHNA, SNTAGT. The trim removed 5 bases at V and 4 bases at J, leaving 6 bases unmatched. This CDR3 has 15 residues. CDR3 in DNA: TGTGCCAGCAGTCAACTAGCGGGGGGAAGGTACGAGCAGTACTTC. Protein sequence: CASSQLAGGRYEQYF.

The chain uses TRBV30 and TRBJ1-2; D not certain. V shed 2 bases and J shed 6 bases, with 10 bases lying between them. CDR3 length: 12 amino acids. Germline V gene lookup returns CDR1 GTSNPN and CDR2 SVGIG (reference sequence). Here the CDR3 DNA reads TGTGCCTGGAGTTACGGAGTAGATGGCTACACCTTC. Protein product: CAWSYGVDGYTF.

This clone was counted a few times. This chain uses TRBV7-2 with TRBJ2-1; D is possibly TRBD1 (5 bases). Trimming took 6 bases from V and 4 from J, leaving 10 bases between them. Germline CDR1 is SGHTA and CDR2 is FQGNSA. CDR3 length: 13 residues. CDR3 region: CASRQDRYNEQFF. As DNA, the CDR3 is TGTGCCAGCAGACAGGACCGATACAATGAGCAGTTCTTC.

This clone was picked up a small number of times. The CDR3 sequence is CSVRTSGKKVYNEQFF. The CDR3 coding sequence is TGCAGCGTTAGGACTAGCGGGAAGAAGGTCTACAATGAGCAGTTCTTC. V and J are TRBV29-1 and TRBJ2-1, with 12 positions matching TRBD2. Germline V lookup: CDR1 SQVTM, CDR2 ANQGSEA. V lost 5 bases, J lost 3 bases, and 8 bases stayed unmatched. CDR3 length: 16 amino acids.

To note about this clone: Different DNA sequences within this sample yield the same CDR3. CDR3 nucleotides: TGTGCCAGCAGCAGTACTAGCGGCACAGATACGCAGTATTTT. It codes for CASSSTSGTDTQYF. The rearrangement links TRBV11-2 to TRBJ2-3; 7 bases line up with TRBD2. CDR3 length: 14 residues. The junction had 3 bases not matched to a gene; V was cut back by 5 bases and J by 1 base. Germline CDR1 and CDR2: SGHAT and FQNNGV.

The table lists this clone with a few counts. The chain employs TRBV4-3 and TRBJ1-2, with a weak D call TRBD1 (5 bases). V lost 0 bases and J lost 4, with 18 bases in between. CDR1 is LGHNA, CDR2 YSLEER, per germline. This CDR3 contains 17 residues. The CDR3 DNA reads TGCGCCAGCAGCCAAGATCCTCTCTCCGGGGGGATCTATGGCTACACCTTC. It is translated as CASSQDPLSGGIYGYTF.

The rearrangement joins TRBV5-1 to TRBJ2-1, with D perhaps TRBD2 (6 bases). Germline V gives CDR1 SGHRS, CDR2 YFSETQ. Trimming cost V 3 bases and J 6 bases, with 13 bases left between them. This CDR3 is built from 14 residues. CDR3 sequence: CASSSPQGGNEQFF. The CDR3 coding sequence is TGCGCCAGCAGCTCCCCCCAGGGAGGCAATGAGCAGTTCTTC.

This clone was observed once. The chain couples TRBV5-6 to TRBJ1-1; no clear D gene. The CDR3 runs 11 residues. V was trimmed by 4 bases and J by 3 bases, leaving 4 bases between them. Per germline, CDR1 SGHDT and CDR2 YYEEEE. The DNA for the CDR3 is TGTGCCAGCAGCGACTACACTGAAGCTTTCTTT. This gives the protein CASSDYTEAFF.

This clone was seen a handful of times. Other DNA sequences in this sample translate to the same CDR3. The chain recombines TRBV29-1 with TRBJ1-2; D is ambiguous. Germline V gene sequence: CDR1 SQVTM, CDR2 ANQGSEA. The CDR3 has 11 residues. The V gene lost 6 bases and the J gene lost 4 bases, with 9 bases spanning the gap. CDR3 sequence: CSVAGVYGYTF. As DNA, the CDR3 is TGCAGCGTAGCCGGGGTCTATGGCTACACCTTC.

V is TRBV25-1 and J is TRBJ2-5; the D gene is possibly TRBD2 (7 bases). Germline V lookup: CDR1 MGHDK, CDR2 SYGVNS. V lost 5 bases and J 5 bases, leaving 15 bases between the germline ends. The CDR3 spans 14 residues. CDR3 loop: CASSSRGGGETQYF. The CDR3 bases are TGTGCCAGCAGTTCCAGGGGAGGGGGGGAGACCCAGTACTTC.